This T cell receptor (beta chain) was found in a study of blood T cell repertoires in COVID-19. Whole-study context: Both acute and convalescent COVID-19 samples were obtained from the United States, Italy and Spain.

The study counted Cohort 3 donors as recovered given two negative PCRs, clearance, or symptom resolution. Study processing details: Scientists estimated how many nucleated cells there were by amplifying reference gene primers. Assay: immunoSEQ multiplex PCR; the TCRdb copy retains only in-frame clones and omits some. The V and J calls and clone size are taken from that table; D and trimming were inferred from the DNA. There are about 320,000 clones in the sample; 90% occur only once, and 2% to 3% lies in the top ten. The germline V gene has CDR1 LNHDA and CDR2 SQIVND (reference sequence). The CDR3 spans 15 residues. Trimming pared 6 bases from V and 0 bases from J, leaving 15 bases between.

Sequencing was carried out using PBMCs or T cells enriched from blood (not recorded which). J is TRBJ2-7 and V is TRBV19; D gene unclear. This TCR was recovered from a man between 60 and 75 years old who had recovered from COVID-19. The CDR3 reads CASSPVEAASYEQYF. The DNA for the CDR3 is TGTGCCAGTAGCCCCGTAGAGGCCGCCTCCTACGAGCAGTACTTC. Full variable domain (remainder filled in from reference TRBV19 and TRBJ2-7): DGGITQSPKYLFRKEGQNVTLSCEQNLNHDAMYWYRQDPGQGLRLIYYSQIVNDFQKGDIAEGYSVSREKKESFPLTVTSAQKNPTAFYLCASSPVEAASYEQYFGPGTRLTVT.